This T cell receptor beta chain was sequenced for a study of OX40 agonist ivuxolimab in advanced cancers. Notes on this clone: Its antigen is unidentified.

Profiled with immunoSEQ multiplex PCR; TCRdb holds only in-frame clones, not every one. Among around 65,000 clones, more than 85% were seen once, and the ten largest hold under 0.35%. Germline V gene data show CDR1 as GTSNPN and CDR2 as SVGIG (reference sequence). V was cut by 4 bases and J by 4 bases, with 13 bases left in between. The CDR3 extends over 13 amino acids. General observations from the study: At 0.1 to 3.0 mg/kg and by week 6, CD4+ and CD8+ T cells in the blood had expanded clonally.

The clonotype originates from an adult with an advanced solid tumor such as melanoma, head and neck, liver or kidney cancer. Source: CD4+ or CD8+ T cells sorted from blood, taken in a trial of the OX40 agonist ivuxolimab. The chain couples TRBV30 to TRBJ1-1, with D possibly TRBD1 on 5 matching bases. CDR3 protein: CAWNRVGGTEAFF. The CDR3 coding sequence is TGTGCCTGGAATCGGGTCGGGGGCACTGAAGCTTTCTTT.